This record covers a single T cell receptor (beta chain). Clones were sequenced by immunoSEQ multiplex PCR, and TCRdb holds only the in-frame ones, with some missing. The table records 65,000 to 90,000 clones, roughly 92% of them present only once. This record belongs to a study of T cell changes during pregnancy in multiple sclerosis. The CDR3 is 15 residues long. Per germline, CDR1 MNHEY and CDR2 SVGAGI. V was clipped by 7 bases and J by 2 bases; unmatched bases: 10. The sample here was peripheral blood, taken in the third trimester of pregnancy. This sequence joins TRBV6-5 and TRBJ2-5, with 7 bases that match TRBD2. The clonotype originates from a female donor in good health, enrolled as a control in a pregnancy study. This CDR3 is CASTPAGWGQETQYF. CDR3 bases: TGTGCCAGCACCCCAGCGGGGTGGGGTCAAGAGACCCAGTACTTC.